The clone carrying this TCR beta chain was counted once. The sample belongs to a study of T cell changes during pregnancy in multiple sclerosis. V lost 2 bases and J lost 8, with 18 bases in between. CDR3 length equals 15 residues. From germline, CDR1 is MNHNY and CDR2 SVGAGI (reference sequence). Generated by immunoSEQ multiplex PCR, the TCRdb table keeps only in-frame clones and is missing some. The sample has under 150,000 clones; roughly 95% are singletons. V gene TRBV6-6 combines with J gene TRBJ1-2, with TRBD1 as a possible D gene (5 bases). The source is a female donor with multiple sclerosis, enrolled in a pregnancy study. The input for sequencing was peripheral blood, taken after pregnancy. This CDR3 reads CASSYRAGKSGGYTF. The CDR3 nucleotides read TGTGCCAGCAGTTACCGCGCAGGGAAAAGTGGAGGCTACACCTTC.